A selection of T cell receptor beta chains follows, all from one sample in a study of blood T cells in healthy people across ages. TCRdb re-called the 5' RACE reads with MiXCR, one entry per CDR3 protein. The table has approximately 780,000 distinct CDR3 sequences, about a quarter seen once. These data were also filed under a second study, of T cells of mothers and their children.

The sequencing sample was made of blood. The receptors stem from a boy aged 5-17 years in good health. CDR3s include the opening cysteine and the closing phenylalanine or tryptophan. D genes are given only for firm matches. Clone size is shown for a subset of rows, as once, few, many or a class of expanded clone.

clone size	J gene	D gene	V gene	CDR3 DNA	CDR3 protein
NA	TRBJ2-3	TRBD1	TRBV27	TGTGCCAGCAGTTTATACCTCCGGGACAGGGGCGAGTATACGCAGTATTTT	CASSLYLRDRGEYTQYF
NA	TRBJ1-1	NA	TRBV14	TGTGCCAGCAGCCAACGGCAGGTGAACACTGAAGCTTTCTTT	CASSQRQVNTEAFF
NA	TRBJ2-1	NA	TRBV7-6	TGTGCCAGCAGCTTAGGATCCCCAGGGAGCTCCTACAATGAGCAGTTCTTC	CASSLGSPGSSYNEQFF
NA	TRBJ1-2	NA	TRBV15	TGTGCCACCAGCACGGGGGAGGCCTATGGCTACACCTTC	CATSTGEAYGYTF
few	TRBJ1-1	NA	TRBV5-1	TGCGCCAGCAGCTTACAAGGGGTTACCGAAGCTTTCTTT	CASSLQGVTEAFF
few	TRBJ2-3	NA	TRBV7-7	TGTGCCAGCAGCCCCGACGGAGGCGGTCAAGATACGCAGTATTTT	CASSPDGGGQDTQYF
NA	TRBJ2-1	NA	TRBV30	TGTGCCTGGAGTGTAGAAGCGAACTACAATGAGCAGTTCTTC	CAWSVEANYNEQFF
NA	TRBJ1-5	TRBD1	TRBV20-1	TGCAGTGCTAGTTTCGGACAGGGAGGGGGGCAGCCCCAGCATTTT	CSASFGQGGGQPQHF
few	TRBJ2-3	NA	TRBV5-5	TGTGCCAGCAGCTCCGGGTTCACAGATACGCAGTATTTT	CASSSGFTDTQYF
few	TRBJ2-3	NA	TRBV4-2	TGTGCCAGCAGCCAAGCCGGGTCTAGCACAGATACGCAGTATTTT	CASSQAGSSTDTQYF
NA	TRBJ2-7	NA	TRBV5-1	TGCGCCAGCAGCTCAAGCTCCGACGAGCAGTACTTC	CASSSSSDEQYF
NA	TRBJ2-3	NA	TRBV27	TGTGCCAGCAGTTTCGAGGGAGGTAGCACAGATACGCAGTATTTT	CASSFEGGSTDTQYF
few	TRBJ2-3	NA	TRBV20-1	TGCAGTGCTAGAGATCCGCGGAGCACAGATACGCAGTATTTT	CSARDPRSTDTQYF
NA	TRBJ2-7	NA	TRBV7-2	TGTGCCAGCAGCTTAGCGTTAACAGGGAGATCCTACGAGCAGTACTTC	CASSLALTGRSYEQYF
NA	TRBJ1-4	TRBD1	TRBV6-5	TGTGCCAGCAGTTCAGGGGGTTCTAATGAAAAACTGTTTTTT	CASSSGGSNEKLFF
NA	TRBJ1-2	TRBD1	TRBV7-3	TGTGCCAGCAGCCCGGACGGACAGGGCGGCTATGGCTACACCTTC	CASSPDGQGGYGYTF
NA	TRBJ2-1	NA	TRBV20-1	TGCAGTGCTAGAGATTTGTTGGCGGATGCCTACAATGAGCAGTTCTTC	CSARDLLADAYNEQFF
many	TRBJ2-5	NA	TRBV24-1	TGTGCCACCAGTGACCCCATCAGGGAGGAGACCCAGTACTTC	CATSDPIREETQYF
NA	TRBJ1-2	NA	TRBV12-3/TRBV12-4	TGTGCCAGCAGCCCTAACAGGACGCCGTTCTATGGCTACACCTTC	CASSPNRTPFYGYTF
NA	TRBJ1-1	NA	TRBV9	TGTGCCGGCAGCGCCCAGACGGGCACGAACACTGAAGCTTTCTTT	CAGSAQTGTNTEAFF
once	TRBJ1-5	NA	TRBV28	TGTGCCAGCAGGAGGGAGGTGGGCAATCAGCCCCAGCATTTT	CASRREVGNQPQHF
few	TRBJ1-1	NA	TRBV6-1	TGTGCCAGCAGTGAATTCGGGCCGAACACTGAAGCTTTCTTT	CASSEFGPNTEAFF
few	TRBJ2-5	NA	TRBV7-9	TGTGCCAGCAGGTCTTCGGAGGAGACCCAGTACTTC	CASRSSEETQYF
NA	TRBJ2-7	TRBD2	TRBV6-5	TGTGCCAGCAGTTCGCTAGCGGGAGGGGCCTACGAGCAGTACTTC	CASSSLAGGAYEQYF
NA	TRBJ1-4	NA	TRBV6-5	TGTGCCAGCAGTTACTCGAATTTAGATGAAAGGGGCACTAATGAAAAACTGTTTTTT	CASSYSNLDERGTNEKLFF
few	TRBJ2-5	TRBD2	TRBV5-1	TGCGCCAGCAGCTCATGGGGCGGGGGTGGCCATCGACCTCGTCAAGAGACCCAGTACTTC	CASSSWGGGGHRPRQETQYF
few	TRBJ2-1	TRBD2	TRBV29-1	TGCAGCGTTGACGAGCGGGGGGCAAACAATGAGCAGTTCTTC	CSVDERGANNEQFF
NA	TRBJ2-7	TRBD1	TRBV11-2	TGTGCCAGCAGCTTTGGACAGGAACCCTACGAGCAGTACTTC	CASSFGQEPYEQYF
NA	TRBJ1-4	NA	TRBV27	TGTGCCAGCAGACCCGGGGGCGGTGGTGAAAAACTGTTTTTT	CASRPGGGGEKLFF
few	TRBJ1-4	NA	TRBV6-5	TGTGCCAGCAGTTACTCCATGGTCGGCGGGACCCTTGCAACTAATGAAAAACTGTTTTTT	CASSYSMVGGTLATNEKLFF
NA	TRBJ2-1	NA	TRBV5-1	TGCGCCAGCAGCCCCTCCGGGCCTTTTGACAATGAGCAGTTCTTC	CASSPSGPFDNEQFF
few	TRBJ1-1	NA	TRBV4-1	TGCGCCAGCAGCCGCGACCCCCGAACTGAAGCTTTCTTT	CASSRDPRTEAFF
many	TRBJ2-7	NA	TRBV2	TGTGCCAGCAGAGCTCCTAGGGGAGTCGGTCAAGATGAGCAGTACTTC	CASRAPRGVGQDEQYF
few	TRBJ2-3	NA	TRBV28	TGTGCCAGCAGGCCAGGGGGGCCAGCAGATACGCAGTATTTT	CASRPGGPADTQYF
few	TRBJ1-2	NA	TRBV2	TGTGCCAGCAGGGTTCCGGCGGGGCCCTATGGCTACACCTTC	CASRVPAGPYGYTF
few	TRBJ2-6	NA	TRBV5-1	TGCGCCAGCAGTGGTACCACAAGCTCTGGGGCCAACGTCCTGACTTTC	CASSGTTSSGANVLTF
few	TRBJ2-4	NA	TRBV12-3/TRBV12-4	TGTGCCAGCAGTTTAGAGGTAGCAGACATTCAGTACTTC	CASSLEVADIQYF
few	TRBJ2-1	TRBD2	TRBV5-1	TGCGCCAGCAGCCTAACCGGGACTAGAACCTACAATGAGCAGTTCTTC	CASSLTGTRTYNEQFF
few	TRBJ2-4	NA	TRBV4-1	TGCGCCAGCAGCCAAGGACTTTTAGCCAAAAACATTCAGTACTTC	CASSQGLLAKNIQYF
many	TRBJ2-7	NA	TRBV29-1	TGCAGCGTGGGCTCCTACGAGCAGTACTTC	CSVGSYEQYF
few	TRBJ2-3	NA	TRBV28	TGTGCCAGCGGTTCCGGGGGACCTAGCACAGATACGCAGTATTTT	CASGSGGPSTDTQYF
NA	TRBJ1-1	TRBD1	TRBV20-1	TGCAGTGCTATCCGCGCGACAGGGAGCGGTACTGAAGCTTTCTTT	CSAIRATGSGTEAFF
NA	TRBJ2-5	TRBD1	TRBV5-1	TGCGCCAGCAGCACTACCGGGACAGGGCAAGAGACCCAGTACTTC	CASSTTGTGQETQYF
once	TRBJ1-2	TRBD1	TRBV19	TGTGCCAGTAGTAGGAACTCAGGGGACAGTCGAATTAACTATGGCTACACCTTC	CASSRNSGDSRINYGYTF
NA	TRBJ1-5	NA	TRBV20-1	TGCAGTGCCCGGGTGGGGACAAGCAATCAGCCCCAGCATTTT	CSARVGTSNQPQHF
NA	TRBJ1-1	TRBD1	TRBV20-1	TGCAGTGCTAGAGGCCGACAGGGGAGGAACACTGAAGCTTTCTTT	CSARGRQGRNTEAFF
few	TRBJ1-2	NA	TRBV4-2	TGTGCCAGCAGCCAAGATGGCAGGTACTATGGCTACACCTTC	CASSQDGRYYGYTF
few	TRBJ2-7	NA	TRBV5-1	TGCGCCAGCAGCCCCCTGGCGGGGGCGCAATACGAGCAGTACTTC	CASSPLAGAQYEQYF
few	TRBJ2-7	NA	TRBV20-1	TGCAGTGCTAGCGGACCGAGTACCGGGGACGAGCAGTACTTC	CSASGPSTGDEQYF
few	TRBJ2-3	NA	TRBV12-5	TGTGCTAGCGTTCGGTCAGATACGCAGTATTTT	CASVRSDTQYF
NA	TRBJ1-6	NA	TRBV12-5	TGTGCTAGTGGACCCGACAGGTTTTATAATTCACCCCTCCACTTT	CASGPDRFYNSPLHF
NA	TRBJ2-5	NA	TRBV29-1	TGCAGCGTTGGGGGGCTTTGGGAGGAGACCCAGTACTTC	CSVGGLWEETQYF